The 9 T cell receptor beta chains below were found in one sample sequenced in a study of CD8+CD57+ T cells in acquired aplastic anemia. CDR3 and TCR beta VDJ profiling relied on genomic DNA as the template. MiXCR was run by TCRdb on the reads, yielding one entry per CDR3 protein. Of approximately 150,000 distinct CDR3 sequences in the sample, around 75% are singletons; the top ten hold approximately 50%. Only patients with CD8+CD57+ cell expansion on flow cytometry were chosen for sequencing. The source material was sorted CD4+, CD8+, or CD8+CD57+ T cells (not recorded which) from PBMCs. The receptors derive from a human donor with aplastic anemia.

The chain is built from TRBV2 and TRBJ2-3; TRBD2 agrees at 11 bases. J was trimmed by 7 bases and V by 3 bases; bases with no gene match: 6. Germline V gives CDR1 SNHLY, CDR2 FYNNEI. The CDR3 totals 15 residues. The chain's CDR3 is CASSDGLAGTNTQYF. For the CDR3, the DNA is TGTGCCAGCAGTGATGGACTAGCGGGTACCAATACGCAGTATTTT. The full variable domain, with the rest looked up from reference TRBV2 and TRBJ2-3, is EPEVTQTPSHQVTQMGQEVILRCVPISNHLYFYWYRQILGQKVEFLVSFYNNEISEKSEIFDDQFSVERPDGSNFTLKIRSTKLEDSAMYFCASSDGLAGTNTQYFGPGTRLTVL.

The J gene is TRBJ1-4, the V gene TRBV20-1; 9 bases agree with TRBD1. After removal of 3 bases from V and 7 bases from J, the junction contained 6 bases not matched to a gene. Germline lookup yields CDR1 DFQATT and CDR2 SNEGSKA (reference sequence). This CDR3 has 14 amino acids. CDR3 bases: TGCAGTGCTAGTCCGGGACAGGGCATTGAAAAACTGTTTTTT. It codes for CSASPGQGIEKLFF.

This clonotype has a single count. This chain joins TRBV19 and TRBJ2-1, with a possible D match to TRBD2 (7 bases). The CDR3 length is 13 residues. V lost 7 bases and J 9 bases, leaving 16 bases between the germline ends. Germline CDR1 reads LNHDA; CDR2 reads SQIVND (reference sequence). The CDR3 DNA reads TGTGCCAGTATCTTTAGGGGGGGCAGTGAGCAGTTCTTC. Its protein product is CASIFRGGSEQFF. The full variable domain, rest sourced from reference TRBV19 and TRBJ2-1, is DGGITQSPKYLFRKEGQNVTLSCEQNLNHDAMYWYRQDPGQGLRLIYYSQIVNDFQKGDIAEGYSVSREKKESFPLTVTSAQKNPTAFYLCASIFRGGSEQFFGPGTRLTVL.

The gene calls are TRBV9 and TRBJ1-1; D uncertain. The germline V and J ends were trimmed by 5 bases and 5 bases, with 22 bases remaining between them. CDR1 SGDLS and CDR2 YYNGEE come from the germline V gene. This CDR3 contains 16 residues. In nucleotides, the CDR3 is TGTGCCAGCAGTGAATGGTCCCATATGACCGGTACTGAAGCTTTCTTT. It encodes CASSEWSHMTGTEAFF.

The genes are TRBV12-3 or TRBV12-4 and TRBJ1-6; D is uncertain. This CDR3 has 14 amino acids. The V and J ends lost 3 bases and 7 bases respectively, with 10 bases between them. This chain's CDR3 is CASSFWLGNSPLHF. As DNA, the CDR3 is TGTGCCAGCAGTTTCTGGCTAGGAAATTCACCCCTCCACTTT.

A few counts support this clonotype. The chain carries TRBV10-1 and TRBJ1-5; 10 positions agree with TRBD1. The CDR3 totals 16 residues. Germline V lookup: CDR1 WNHNN, CDR2 SYGVQD (reference sequence). The V segment lost 8 bases and the J segment 0 bases; nucleotides outside the gene matches: 7. DNA of the CDR3: TGCGCCAGCGGGAGGGACAGGGGTTATAGCAATCAGCCCCAGCATTTT. Translated: CASGRDRGYSNQPQHF.

The chain employs TRBV24-1 and TRBJ2-7, with D tentatively TRBD1 (5 bases). Trimming took off 12 bases at V and 3 bases at J, with 14 bases between the two ends. The CDR3 length is 12 residues. Germline CDR1 KGHDR, CDR2 SFDVKD. The CDR3 sequence: CAGASWHYEQYF. CDR3 DNA sequence: TGTGCCGGGGCCTCCTGGCACTACGAGCAGTACTTC.

This chain joins TRBV9 and TRBJ1-5; no firm D call. CDR1 and CDR2 (germline): SGDLS, YYNGEE. The CDR3 runs to 14 residues. V lost 0 bases and J 6 bases, leaving 10 bases between the germline ends. DNA of the CDR3: TGTGCCAGCAGCGTAGGAGTTCTTCCTCAGCCCCAGCATTTT. It is translated as CASSVGVLPQPQHF. The full variable domain, with the rest looked up from reference TRBV9 and TRBJ1-5, is DSGVTQTPKHLITATGQRVTLRCSPRSGDLSVYWYQQSLDQGLQFLIQYYNGEERAKGNILERFSAQQFPDLHSELNLSSLELGDSALYFCASSVGVLPQPQHFGDGTRLSIL.

This clonotype was detected once. The rearrangement uses TRBV2 and TRBJ2-4; D unresolved. The length of the CDR3 is 16 residues. V was trimmed by 3 bases and J by 0 bases, leaving 12 bases between them. Germline V gene sequence: CDR1 SNHLY, CDR2 FYNNEI. CDR3: CASSEVELIAKNIQYF. Here the CDR3 DNA reads TGTGCCAGCAGTGAGGTGGAGCTGATAGCCAAAAACATTCAGTACTTC.